The clone carrying this T cell receptor beta chain was counted between two and nine times. The sample comes from a study of blood T cell repertoires in COVID-19. Turning to the study itself: The cDNA or gDNA used as material had been derived from T cells, B-cell-depleted T cells, or PBMCs.

Profiled with immunoSEQ multiplex PCR; TCRdb holds only in-frame clones, not every one. The sample comprises roughly 55,000 clones, around 84% of which are singletons, and about an eighth rests with the top ten. There are 16 residues in the CDR3. The germline CDR1 and CDR2 sequences are MNHEY and SMNVEV (reference sequence). With V trimmed by 5 bases and J by 2 bases, 11 bases remained unmatched. The sequenced sample consisted of peripheral blood. This chain joins TRBV27 and TRBJ1-1, with 7 nucleotides matching TRBD1. The sequence came from a man aged 65-85 years with active COVID-19. CDR3 in amino acids: CASSPFVDRINTEAFF. The CDR3 DNA sequence: TGTGCCAGCAGTCCCTTTGTGGACAGGATCAACACTGAAGCTTTCTTT.